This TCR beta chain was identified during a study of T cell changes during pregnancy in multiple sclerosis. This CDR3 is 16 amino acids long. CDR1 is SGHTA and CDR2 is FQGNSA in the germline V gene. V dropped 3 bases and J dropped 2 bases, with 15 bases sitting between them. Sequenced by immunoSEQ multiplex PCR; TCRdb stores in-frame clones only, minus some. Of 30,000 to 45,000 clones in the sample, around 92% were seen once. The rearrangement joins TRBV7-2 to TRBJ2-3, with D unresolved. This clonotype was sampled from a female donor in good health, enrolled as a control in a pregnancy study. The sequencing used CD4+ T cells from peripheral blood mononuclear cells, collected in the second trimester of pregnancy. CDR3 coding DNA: TGTGCCAGCAGCTTTATGGGCCTTAGGAACACAGATACGCAGTATTTT. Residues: CASSFMGLRNTDTQYF.